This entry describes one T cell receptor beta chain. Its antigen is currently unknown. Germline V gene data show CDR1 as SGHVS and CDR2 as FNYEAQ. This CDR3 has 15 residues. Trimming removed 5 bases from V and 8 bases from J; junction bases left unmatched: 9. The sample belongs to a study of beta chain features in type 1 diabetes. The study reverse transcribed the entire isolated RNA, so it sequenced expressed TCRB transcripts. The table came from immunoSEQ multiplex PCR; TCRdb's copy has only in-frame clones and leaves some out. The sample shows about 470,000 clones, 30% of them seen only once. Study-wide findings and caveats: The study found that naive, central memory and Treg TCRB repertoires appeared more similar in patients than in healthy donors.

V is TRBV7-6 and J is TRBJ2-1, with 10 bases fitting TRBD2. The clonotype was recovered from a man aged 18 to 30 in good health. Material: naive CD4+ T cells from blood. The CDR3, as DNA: TGTGCCAGCAGCGGTAGCGGGAGGCTGGGGGATGAGCAGTTCTTC. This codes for CASSGSGRLGDEQFF.